This TCR beta chain was identified in a study of blood T cell repertoires in COVID-19. On the study more broadly: Samples taken during acute and convalescent COVID-19 were collected in the United States, Italy and Spain.

Per the original methods: Cell counts per sample came from amplifying reference gene primers. Profiled with immunoSEQ multiplex PCR; TCRdb holds only in-frame clones, not every one. That table is the source of V, J and clone size, and D and trimming were worked out from the DNA. The table has under 85,000 clones, more than 80% seen once; the top ten hold approximately 5.5%. Trimming removed 0 bases from V and 2 bases from J; junction bases left unmatched: 6. Germline V CDR1 and CDR2: SGHNT, YYREEE (reference sequence). This CDR3 is 16 amino acids long. The receptor comes from an older man with acute or convalescent COVID-19. The J gene is TRBJ2-5, the V gene TRBV5-4, with 8 bases that match TRBD1. Sample: peripheral blood. This CDR3 reads CASSLVTGARQETQYF. CDR3 bases: TGTGCCAGCAGCTTGGTGACAGGGGCACGTCAAGAGACCCAGTACTTC.